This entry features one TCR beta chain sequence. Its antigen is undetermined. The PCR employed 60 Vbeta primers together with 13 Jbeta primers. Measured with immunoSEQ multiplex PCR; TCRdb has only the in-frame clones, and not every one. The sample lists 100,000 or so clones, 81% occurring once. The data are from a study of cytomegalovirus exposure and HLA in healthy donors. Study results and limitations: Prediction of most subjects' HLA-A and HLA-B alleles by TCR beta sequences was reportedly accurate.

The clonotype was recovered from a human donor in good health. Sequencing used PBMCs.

The CDR3 spells CASSQDMRGIQYF. The CDR3, as DNA: TGCGCCAGCAGCCAAGATATGAGAGGCATTCAGTACTTC. V gene TRBV4-1 combines with J gene TRBJ2-4, with unresolved D. From germline, CDR1 is MGHRA and CDR2 YSYEKL. V shed 0 bases and J shed 9 bases, with 9 bases lying between them. CDR3 length: 13 amino acids.